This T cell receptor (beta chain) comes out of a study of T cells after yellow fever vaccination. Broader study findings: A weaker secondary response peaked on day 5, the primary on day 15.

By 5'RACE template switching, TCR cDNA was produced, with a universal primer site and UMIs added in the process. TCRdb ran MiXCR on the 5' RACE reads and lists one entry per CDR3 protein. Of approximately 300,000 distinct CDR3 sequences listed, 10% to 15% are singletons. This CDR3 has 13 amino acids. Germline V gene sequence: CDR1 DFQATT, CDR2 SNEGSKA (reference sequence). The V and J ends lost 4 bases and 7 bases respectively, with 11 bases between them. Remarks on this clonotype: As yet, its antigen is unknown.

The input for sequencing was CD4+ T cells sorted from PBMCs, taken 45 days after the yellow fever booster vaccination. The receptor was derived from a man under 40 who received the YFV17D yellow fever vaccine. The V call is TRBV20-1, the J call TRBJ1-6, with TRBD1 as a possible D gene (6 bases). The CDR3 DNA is TGCAGTGCTATGGGGGCGCGCAATTCACCCCTCCACTTT. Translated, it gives CSAMGARNSPLHF.